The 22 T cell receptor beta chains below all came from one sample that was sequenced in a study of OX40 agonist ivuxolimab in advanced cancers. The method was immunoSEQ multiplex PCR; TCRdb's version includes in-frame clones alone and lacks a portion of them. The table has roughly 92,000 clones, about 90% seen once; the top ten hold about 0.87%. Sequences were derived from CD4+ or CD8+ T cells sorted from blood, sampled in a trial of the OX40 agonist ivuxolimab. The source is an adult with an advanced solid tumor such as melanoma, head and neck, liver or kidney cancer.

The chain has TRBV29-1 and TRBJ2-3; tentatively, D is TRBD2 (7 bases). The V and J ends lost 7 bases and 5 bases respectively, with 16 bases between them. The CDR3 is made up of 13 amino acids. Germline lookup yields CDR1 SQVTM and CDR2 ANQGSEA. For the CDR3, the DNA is TGCAGCGCCACCAGGGGCGGGGGAGATACGCAGTATTTT. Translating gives CSATRGGGDTQYF.

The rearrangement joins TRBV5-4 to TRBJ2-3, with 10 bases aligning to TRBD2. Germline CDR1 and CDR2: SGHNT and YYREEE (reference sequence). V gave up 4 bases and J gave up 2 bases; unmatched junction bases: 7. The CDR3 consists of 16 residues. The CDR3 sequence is CASSTRLAGNTDTQYF. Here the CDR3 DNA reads TGTGCCAGCAGCACACGACTAGCGGGCAACACAGATACGCAGTATTTT.

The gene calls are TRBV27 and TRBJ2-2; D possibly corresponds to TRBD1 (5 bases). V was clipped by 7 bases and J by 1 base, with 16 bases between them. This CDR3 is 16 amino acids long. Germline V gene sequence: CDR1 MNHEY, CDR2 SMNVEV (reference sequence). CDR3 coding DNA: TGTGCCAGCAACATCGGGTGGCAGGGGAACACCGGGGAGCTGTTTTTT. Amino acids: CASNIGWQGNTGELFF.

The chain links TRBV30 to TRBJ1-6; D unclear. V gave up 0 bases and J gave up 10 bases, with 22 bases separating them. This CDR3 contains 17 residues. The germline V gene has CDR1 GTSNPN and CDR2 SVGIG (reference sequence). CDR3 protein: CAWSVRLGTVARSPLHF. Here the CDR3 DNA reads TGTGCCTGGAGTGTAAGGTTGGGAACGGTAGCTAGGTCACCCCTCCACTTT.

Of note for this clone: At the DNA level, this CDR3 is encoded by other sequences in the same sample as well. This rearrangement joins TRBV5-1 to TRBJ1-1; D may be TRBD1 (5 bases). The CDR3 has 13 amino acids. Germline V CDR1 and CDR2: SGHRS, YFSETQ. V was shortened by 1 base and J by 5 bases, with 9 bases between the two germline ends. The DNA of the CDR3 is TGCGCCAGCAGCTTGAGGGGAGGGACTGAAGCTTTCTTT. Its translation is CASSLRGGTEAFF.

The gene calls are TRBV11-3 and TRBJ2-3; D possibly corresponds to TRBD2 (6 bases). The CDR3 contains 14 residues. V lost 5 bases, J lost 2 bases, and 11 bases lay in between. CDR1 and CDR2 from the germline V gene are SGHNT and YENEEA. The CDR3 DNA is TGTGCCAGCAGCCCTGGAGGGTTCACAGATACGCAGTATTTT. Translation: CASSPGGFTDTQYF.

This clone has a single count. The CDR3 nucleotides are TGTGCCATCAGTGAGTCTTGGGGGCGGGACACTGAAGCTTTCTTT. It is translated as CAISESWGRDTEAFF. The rearrangement links TRBV10-3 to TRBJ1-1, with a possible D match to TRBD1 (6 bases). Between the trimmed V and J ends, which lost 0 bases and 3 bases, there was a span of 11 bases. The germline V gene has CDR1 ENHRY and CDR2 SYGVKD. This CDR3 has 15 residues.

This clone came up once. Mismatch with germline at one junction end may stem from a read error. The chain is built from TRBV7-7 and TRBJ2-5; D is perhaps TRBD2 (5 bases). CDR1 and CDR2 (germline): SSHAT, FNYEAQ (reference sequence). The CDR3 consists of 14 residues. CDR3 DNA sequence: TGTGCTAGCAGCCTGGACTCATTAATCGGGACCCAGTACTTC. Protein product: CASSLDSLIGTQYF. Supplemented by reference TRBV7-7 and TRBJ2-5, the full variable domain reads GAGVSQSPRYKVTKRGQDVTLRCDPISSHATLYWYQQALGQGPEFLTYFNYEAQPDKSGLPSDRFSAERPEGSISTLTIQRTEQRDSAMYRCASSLDSLIGTQYFGPGTRLLVL.

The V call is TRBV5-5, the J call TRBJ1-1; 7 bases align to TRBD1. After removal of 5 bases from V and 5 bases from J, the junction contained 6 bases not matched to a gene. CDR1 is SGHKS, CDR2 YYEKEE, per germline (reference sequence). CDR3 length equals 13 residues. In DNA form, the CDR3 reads TGTGCCAGCAGGTCGACAGGGTATACTGAAGCTTTCTTT. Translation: CASRSTGYTEAFF.

CDR3 residues: CSVEKGDTEAFF. The CDR3 nucleotides read TGCAGCGTTGAAAAAGGAGACACTGAAGCTTTCTTT. The chain uses TRBV29-1 and TRBJ1-1; D gene ambiguous. Germline V gives CDR1 SQVTM, CDR2 ANQGSEA. CDR3 length equals 12 residues. V was trimmed by 2 bases and J by 3 bases, leaving 7 bases between them.

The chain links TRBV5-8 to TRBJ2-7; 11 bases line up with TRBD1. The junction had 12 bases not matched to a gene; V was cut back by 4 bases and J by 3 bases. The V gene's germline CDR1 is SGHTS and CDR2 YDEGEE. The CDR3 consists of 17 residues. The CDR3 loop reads CASSVLAGTGGIYEQYF. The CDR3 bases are TGTGCCAGCAGCGTTCTAGCCGGGACAGGGGGGATCTACGAGCAGTACTTC. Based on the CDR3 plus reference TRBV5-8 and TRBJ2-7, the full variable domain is EAGVTQSPTHLIKTRGQQATLRCSPISGHTSVYWYQQALGLGLQFLLWYDEGEERNRGNFPPRFSGRQFPNYSSELNVNALELEDSALYLCASSVLAGTGGIYEQYFGPGTRLTVT.

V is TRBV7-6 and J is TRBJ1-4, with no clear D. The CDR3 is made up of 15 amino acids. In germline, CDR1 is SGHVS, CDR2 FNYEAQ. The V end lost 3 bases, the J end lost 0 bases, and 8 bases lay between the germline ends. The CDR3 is CASSLDLATNEKLFF. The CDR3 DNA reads TGTGCCAGCAGCTTGGACCTAGCAACTAATGAAAAACTGTTTTTT.

The CDR3 DNA follows: TGTGCCAGCAGCACGTTAGCGGGATACGAGCAGTACTTC. It translates to CASSTLAGYEQYF. The genes are TRBV11-3 and TRBJ2-7; 8 bases map to TRBD2. This CDR3 is built from 13 residues. The germline V gene encodes CDR1 SGHNT and CDR2 YENEEA. Trimming removed 5 bases from V and 4 bases from J; junction bases left unmatched: 4.

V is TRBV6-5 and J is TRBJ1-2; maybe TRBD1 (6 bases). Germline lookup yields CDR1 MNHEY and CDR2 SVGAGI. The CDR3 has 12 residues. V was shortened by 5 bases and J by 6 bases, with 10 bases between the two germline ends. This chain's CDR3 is CASSEQGDGYTF. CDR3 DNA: TGTGCCAGCAGTGAACAGGGAGATGGCTACACCTTC.

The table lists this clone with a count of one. The CDR3 here is CASTPTGMGNEQFF. CDR3 bases: TGTGCCAGTACCCCGACAGGGATGGGGAATGAGCAGTTCTTC. The gene calls are TRBV19 and TRBJ2-1, with TRBD1 matching over 7 bases. The CDR3 covers 14 residues. Germline V CDR1 and CDR2: LNHDA, SQIVND (reference sequence). Losses at the gene ends were 7 bases for V and 7 bases for J; bases not matched to a gene: 10.

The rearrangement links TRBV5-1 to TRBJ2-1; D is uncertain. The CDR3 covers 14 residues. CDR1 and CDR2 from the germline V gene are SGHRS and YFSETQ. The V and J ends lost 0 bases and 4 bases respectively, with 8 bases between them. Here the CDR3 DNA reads TGCGCCAGCAGCTTGGGGCGGTTATACAATGAGCAGTTCTTC. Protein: CASSLGRLYNEQFF.

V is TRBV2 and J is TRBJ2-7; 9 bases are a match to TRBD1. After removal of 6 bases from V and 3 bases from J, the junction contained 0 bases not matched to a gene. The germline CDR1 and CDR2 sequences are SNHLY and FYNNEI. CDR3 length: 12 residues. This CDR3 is CASRTGGYEQYF. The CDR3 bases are TGTGCCAGCAGGACAGGGGGCTACGAGCAGTACTTC.

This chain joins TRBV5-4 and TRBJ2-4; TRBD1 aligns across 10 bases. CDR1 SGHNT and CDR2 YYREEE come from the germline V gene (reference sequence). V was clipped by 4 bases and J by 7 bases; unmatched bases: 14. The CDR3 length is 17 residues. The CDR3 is CASSDQFRDRGSNIQYF. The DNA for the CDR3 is TGTGCCAGCAGCGATCAATTCCGGGACAGGGGCTCCAACATTCAGTACTTC.

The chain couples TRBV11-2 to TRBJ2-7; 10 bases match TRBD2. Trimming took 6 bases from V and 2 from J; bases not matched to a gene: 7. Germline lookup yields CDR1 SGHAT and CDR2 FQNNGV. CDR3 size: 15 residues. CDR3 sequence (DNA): TGTGCCAGCAGGACCAGCGGGAGGGCCCCCTACGAGCAGTACTTC. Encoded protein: CASRTSGRAPYEQYF.

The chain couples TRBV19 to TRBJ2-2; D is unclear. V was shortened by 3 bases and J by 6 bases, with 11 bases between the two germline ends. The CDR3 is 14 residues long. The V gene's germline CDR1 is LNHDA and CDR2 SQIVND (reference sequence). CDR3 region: CASSMSVVPGELFF. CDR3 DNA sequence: TGTGCCAGTAGTATGTCTGTTGTGCCCGGGGAGCTGTTTTTT.

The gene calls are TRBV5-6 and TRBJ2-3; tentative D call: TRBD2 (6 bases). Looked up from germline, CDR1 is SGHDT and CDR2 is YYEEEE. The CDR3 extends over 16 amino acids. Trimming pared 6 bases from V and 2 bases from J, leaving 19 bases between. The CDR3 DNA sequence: TGTGCCAGCACCAAAGACTATATGGGACTCACAGATACGCAGTATTTT. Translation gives CASTKDYMGLTDTQYF.

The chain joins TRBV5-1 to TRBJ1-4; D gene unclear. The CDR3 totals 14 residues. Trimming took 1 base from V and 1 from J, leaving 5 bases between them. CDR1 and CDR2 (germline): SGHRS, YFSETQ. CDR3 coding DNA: TGCGCCAGCAGCTTGCTAGGAACTAATGAAAAACTGTTTTTT. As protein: CASSLLGTNEKLFF.